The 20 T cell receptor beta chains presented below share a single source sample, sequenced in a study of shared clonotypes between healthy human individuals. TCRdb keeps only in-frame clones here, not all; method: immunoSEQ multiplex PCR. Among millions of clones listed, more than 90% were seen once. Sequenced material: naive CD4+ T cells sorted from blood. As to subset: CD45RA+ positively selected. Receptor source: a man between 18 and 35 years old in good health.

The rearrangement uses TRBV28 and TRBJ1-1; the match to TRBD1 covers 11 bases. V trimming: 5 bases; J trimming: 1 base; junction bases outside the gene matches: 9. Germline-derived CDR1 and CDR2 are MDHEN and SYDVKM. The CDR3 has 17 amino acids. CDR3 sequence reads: CASSMGDRGLPNTEAFF. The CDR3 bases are TGTGCCAGCAGTATGGGGGACAGGGGGTTACCGAACACTGAAGCTTTCTTT.

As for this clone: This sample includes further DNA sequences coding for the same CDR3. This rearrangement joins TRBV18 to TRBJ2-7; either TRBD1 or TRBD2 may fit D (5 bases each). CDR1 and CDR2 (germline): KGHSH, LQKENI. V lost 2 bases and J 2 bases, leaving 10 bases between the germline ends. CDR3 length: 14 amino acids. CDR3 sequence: CASSPGTDTYEQYF. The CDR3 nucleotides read TGTGCCAGCTCACCAGGGACCGACACCTACGAGCAGTACTTC.

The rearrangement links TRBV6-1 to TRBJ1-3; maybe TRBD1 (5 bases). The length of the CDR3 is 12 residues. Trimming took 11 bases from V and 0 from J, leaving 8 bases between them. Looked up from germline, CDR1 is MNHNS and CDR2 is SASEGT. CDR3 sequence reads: CALGGSGNTIYF. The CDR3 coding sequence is TGTGCCTTGGGGGGCTCTGGAAACACCATATATTTT.

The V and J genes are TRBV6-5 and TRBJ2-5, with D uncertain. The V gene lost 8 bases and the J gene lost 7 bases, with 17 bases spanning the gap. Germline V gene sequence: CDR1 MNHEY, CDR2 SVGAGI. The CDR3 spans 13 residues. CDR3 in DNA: TGTGCCAGCTCGACCCCCGGCAGCTCGACCCAGTACTTC. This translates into CASSTPGSSTQYF.

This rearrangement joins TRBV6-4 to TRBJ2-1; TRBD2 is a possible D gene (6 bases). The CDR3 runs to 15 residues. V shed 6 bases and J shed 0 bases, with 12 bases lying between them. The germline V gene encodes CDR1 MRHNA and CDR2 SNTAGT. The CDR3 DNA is TGTGCCAGCAGCGTGGAGGGCCCCTCCTACAATGAGCAGTTCTTC. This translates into CASSVEGPSYNEQFF.

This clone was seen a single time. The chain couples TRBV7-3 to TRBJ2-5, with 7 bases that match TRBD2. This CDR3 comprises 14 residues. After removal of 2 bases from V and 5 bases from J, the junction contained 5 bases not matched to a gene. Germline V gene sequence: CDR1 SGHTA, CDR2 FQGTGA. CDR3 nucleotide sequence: TGTGCCAGCAGCTTAGGCGGGGGACTTGAGACCCAGTACTTC. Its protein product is CASSLGGGLETQYF.

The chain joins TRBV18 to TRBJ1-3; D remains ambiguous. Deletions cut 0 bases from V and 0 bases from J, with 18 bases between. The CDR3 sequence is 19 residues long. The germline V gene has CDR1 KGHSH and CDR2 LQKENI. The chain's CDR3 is CASSPPGGRGLGSGNTIYF. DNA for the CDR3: TGTGCCAGCTCACCACCAGGAGGAAGAGGACTCGGCTCTGGAAACACCATATATTTT.

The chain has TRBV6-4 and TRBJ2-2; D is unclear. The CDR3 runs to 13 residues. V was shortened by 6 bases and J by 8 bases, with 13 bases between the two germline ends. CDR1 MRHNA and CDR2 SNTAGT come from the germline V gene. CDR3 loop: CASSASNRGELFF. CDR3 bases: TGTGCCAGCAGCGCATCTAATCGGGGGGAGCTGTTTTTT.

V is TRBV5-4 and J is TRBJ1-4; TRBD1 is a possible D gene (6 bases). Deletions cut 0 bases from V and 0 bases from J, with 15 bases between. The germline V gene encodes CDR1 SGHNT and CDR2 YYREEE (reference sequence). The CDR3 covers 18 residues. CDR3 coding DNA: TGTGCCAGCAGCTTGGGGCCGGACAGAGGCGCAACTAATGAAAAACTGTTTTTT. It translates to CASSLGPDRGATNEKLFF.

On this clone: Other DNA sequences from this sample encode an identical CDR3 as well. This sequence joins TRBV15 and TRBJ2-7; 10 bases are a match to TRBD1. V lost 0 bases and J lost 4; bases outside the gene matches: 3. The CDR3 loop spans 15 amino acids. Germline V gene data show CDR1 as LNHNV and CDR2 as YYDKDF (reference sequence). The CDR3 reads CATSRDRQGAYEQYF. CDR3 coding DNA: TGTGCCACCAGCAGAGACCGACAGGGGGCTTACGAGCAGTACTTC.

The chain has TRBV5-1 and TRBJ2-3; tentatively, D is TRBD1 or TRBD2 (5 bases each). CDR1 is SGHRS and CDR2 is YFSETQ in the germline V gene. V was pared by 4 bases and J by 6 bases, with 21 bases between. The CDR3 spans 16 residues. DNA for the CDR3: TGCGCCAGCAGCATAGGGGACCGGATGGCCATGGATACGCAGTATTTT. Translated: CASSIGDRMAMDTQYF.

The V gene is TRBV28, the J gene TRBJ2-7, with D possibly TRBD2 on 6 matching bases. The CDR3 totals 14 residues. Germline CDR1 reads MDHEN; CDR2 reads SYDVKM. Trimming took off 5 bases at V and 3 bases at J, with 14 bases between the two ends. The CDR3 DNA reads TGTGCCAGCAGTCCTGGCGGGACGGTCTACGAGCAGTACTTC. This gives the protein CASSPGGTVYEQYF.

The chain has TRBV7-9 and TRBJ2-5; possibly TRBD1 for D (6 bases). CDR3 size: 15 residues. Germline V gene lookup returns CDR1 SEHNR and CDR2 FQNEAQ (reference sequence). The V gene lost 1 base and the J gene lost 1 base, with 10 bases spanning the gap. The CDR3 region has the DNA TGTGCCAGCAGCTTAGATGCAGGGGCCCAAGAGACCCAGTACTTC. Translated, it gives CASSLDAGAQETQYF. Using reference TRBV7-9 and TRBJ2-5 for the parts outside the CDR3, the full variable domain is DTGVSQNPRHKITKRGQNVTFRCDPISEHNRLYWYRQTLGQGPEFLTYFQNEAQLEKSRLLSDRFSAERPKGSFSTLEIQRTEQGDSAMYLCASSLDAGAQETQYFGPGTRLLVL.

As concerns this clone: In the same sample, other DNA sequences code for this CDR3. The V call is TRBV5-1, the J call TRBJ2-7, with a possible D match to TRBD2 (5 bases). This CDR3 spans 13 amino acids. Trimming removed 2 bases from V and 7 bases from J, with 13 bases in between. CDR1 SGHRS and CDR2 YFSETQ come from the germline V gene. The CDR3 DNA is TGCGCCAGCAGCTTAGGGCCCTCGGGGGAGCAGTACTTC. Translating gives CASSLGPSGEQYF.

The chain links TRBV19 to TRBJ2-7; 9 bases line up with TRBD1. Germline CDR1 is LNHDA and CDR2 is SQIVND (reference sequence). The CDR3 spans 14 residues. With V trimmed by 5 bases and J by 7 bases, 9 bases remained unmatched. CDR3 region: CASSRGQGGSEQYF. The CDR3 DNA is TGTGCCAGTAGTCGGGGACAGGGAGGATCTGAGCAGTACTTC.

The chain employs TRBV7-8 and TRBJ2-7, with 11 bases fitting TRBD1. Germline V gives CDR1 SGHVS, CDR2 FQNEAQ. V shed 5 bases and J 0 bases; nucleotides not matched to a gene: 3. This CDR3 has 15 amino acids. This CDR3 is CASSTGTGGSYEQYF. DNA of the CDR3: TGTGCCAGCAGCACTGGGACAGGGGGCTCCTACGAGCAGTACTTC.

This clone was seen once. CDR3 in amino acids: CASRAPGTKSSGELFF. DNA for the CDR3: TGTGCCAGCAGGGCACCAGGGACAAAGTCCTCCGGGGAGCTGTTTTTT. The rearrangement joins TRBV6-6 to TRBJ2-2; TRBD1 might be the D (6 bases). The germline V gene encodes CDR1 MNHNY and CDR2 SVGAGI (reference sequence). The V end lost 6 bases, the J end lost 6 bases, and 20 bases lay between the germline ends. The CDR3 length is 16 residues.

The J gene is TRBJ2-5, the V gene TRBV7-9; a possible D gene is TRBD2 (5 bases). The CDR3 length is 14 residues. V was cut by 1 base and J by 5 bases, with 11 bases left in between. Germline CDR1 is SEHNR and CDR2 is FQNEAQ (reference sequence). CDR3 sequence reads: CASSLVSGLETQYF. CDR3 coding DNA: TGTGCCAGCAGCTTAGTTTCGGGGTTGGAGACCCAGTACTTC.

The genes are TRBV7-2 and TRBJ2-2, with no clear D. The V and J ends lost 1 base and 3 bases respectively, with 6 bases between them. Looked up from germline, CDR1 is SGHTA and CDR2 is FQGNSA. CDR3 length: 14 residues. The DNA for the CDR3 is TGTGCCAGCAGCTTAGGCACTCACACCGGGGAGCTGTTTTTT. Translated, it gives CASSLGTHTGELFF.

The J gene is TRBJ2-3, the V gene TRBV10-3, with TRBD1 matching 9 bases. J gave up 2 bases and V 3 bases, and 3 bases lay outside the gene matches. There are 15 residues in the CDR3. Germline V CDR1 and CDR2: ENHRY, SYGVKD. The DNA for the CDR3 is TGTGCCATCAGTGACCGGGACAGGGCCACAGATACGCAGTATTTT. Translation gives CAISDRDRATDTQYF.